The following is a TCR beta chain sequence with its context. Its specificity is not known. Prior autoimmune disease or systemic immunosuppression barred patients. This sample was taken from a study of OX40 agonist ivuxolimab in advanced cancers. Study as a whole: Ivuxolimab was administered intravenously to patients at 0.01 to 10 mg/kg every 2 weeks.

This CDR3 has 18 amino acids. Losses at the gene ends were 3 bases for V and 0 bases for J; bases not matched to a gene: 10. Germline CDR1 is SGHRS and CDR2 is YFSETQ. Study conclusions and caveats: CD8+ T cells (on average) carried more expanded clones than CD4+ T cells.

Here immunoSEQ multiplex PCR was the method, and the copy in TCRdb shows in-frame clones only, minus some. Of about 82,000 clones listed, roughly 91% are singletons. V gene TRBV5-1 combines with J gene TRBJ2-7, with 12 bases fitting TRBD2. The material sequenced was CD4+ or CD8+ T cells sorted from blood, taken in a trial of the OX40 agonist ivuxolimab. This receptor was identified in an adult with an advanced solid tumor such as melanoma, head and neck, liver or kidney cancer. The CDR3 sequence is CASSSRTSGTFGSYEQYF. In nucleotides, the CDR3 is TGCGCCAGCAGCTCCAGGACTAGCGGGACGTTCGGCTCCTACGAGCAGTACTTC.